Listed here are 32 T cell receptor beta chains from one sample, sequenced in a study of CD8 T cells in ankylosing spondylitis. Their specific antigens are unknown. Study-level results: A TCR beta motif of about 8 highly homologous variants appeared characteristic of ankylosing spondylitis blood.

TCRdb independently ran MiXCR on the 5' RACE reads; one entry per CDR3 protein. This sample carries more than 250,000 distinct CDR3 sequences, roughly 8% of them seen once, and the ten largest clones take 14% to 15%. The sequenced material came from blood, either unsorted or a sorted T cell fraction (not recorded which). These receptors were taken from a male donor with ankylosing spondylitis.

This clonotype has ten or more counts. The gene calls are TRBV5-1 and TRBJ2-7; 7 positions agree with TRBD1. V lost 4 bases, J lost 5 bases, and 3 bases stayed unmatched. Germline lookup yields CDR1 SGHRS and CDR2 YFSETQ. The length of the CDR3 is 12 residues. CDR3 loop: CASSPQGHEQYF. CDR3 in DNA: TGCGCCAGCAGCCCACAGGGGCACGAGCAGTACTTC. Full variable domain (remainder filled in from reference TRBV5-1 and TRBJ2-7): KAGVTQTPRYLIKTRGQQVTLSCSPISGHRSVSWYQQTPGQGLQFLFEYFSETQRNKGNFPGRFSGRQFSNSRSEMNVSTLELGDSALYLCASSPQGHEQYFGPGTRLTVT.

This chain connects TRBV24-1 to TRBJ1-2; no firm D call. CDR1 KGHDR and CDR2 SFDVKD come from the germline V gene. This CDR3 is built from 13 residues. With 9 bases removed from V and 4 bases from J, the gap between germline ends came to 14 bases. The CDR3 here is CATSDGNIYGYTF. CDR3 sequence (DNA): TGTGCCACCTCCGACGGGAACATCTATGGCTACACCTTC.

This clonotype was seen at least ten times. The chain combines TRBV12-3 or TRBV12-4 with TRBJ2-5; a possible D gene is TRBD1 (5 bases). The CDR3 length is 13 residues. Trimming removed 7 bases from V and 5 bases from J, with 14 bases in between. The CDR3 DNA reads TGTGCCAGCAAAAACGCAGGGCTGGAGACCCAGTACTTC. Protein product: CASKNAGLETQYF.

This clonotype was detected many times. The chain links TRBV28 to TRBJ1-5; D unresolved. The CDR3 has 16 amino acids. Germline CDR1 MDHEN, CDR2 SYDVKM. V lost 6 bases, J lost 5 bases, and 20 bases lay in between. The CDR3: CASSPAMAIPYQPQHF. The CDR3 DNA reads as TGTGCCAGCAGCCCTGCTATGGCGATCCCTTATCAGCCCCAGCATTTT. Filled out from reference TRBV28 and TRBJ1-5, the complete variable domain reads DVKVTQSSRYLVKRTGEKVFLECVQDMDHENMFWYRQDPGLGLRLIYFSYDVKMKEKGDIPEGYSVSREKKERFSLILESASTNQTSMYLCASSPAMAIPYQPQHFGDGTRLSIL.

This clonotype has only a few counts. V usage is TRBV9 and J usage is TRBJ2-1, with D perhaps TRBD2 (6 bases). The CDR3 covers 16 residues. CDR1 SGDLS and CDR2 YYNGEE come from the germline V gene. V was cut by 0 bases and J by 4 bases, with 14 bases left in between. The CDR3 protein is CASSVEVGGLYNEQFF. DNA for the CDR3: TGTGCCAGCAGCGTAGAGGTGGGAGGATTGTACAATGAGCAGTTCTTC. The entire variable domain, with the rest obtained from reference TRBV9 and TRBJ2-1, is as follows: DSGVTQTPKHLITATGQRVTLRCSPRSGDLSVYWYQQSLDQGLQFLIQYYNGEERAKGNILERFSAQQFPDLHSELNLSSLELGDSALYFCASSVEVGGLYNEQFFGPGTRLTVL.

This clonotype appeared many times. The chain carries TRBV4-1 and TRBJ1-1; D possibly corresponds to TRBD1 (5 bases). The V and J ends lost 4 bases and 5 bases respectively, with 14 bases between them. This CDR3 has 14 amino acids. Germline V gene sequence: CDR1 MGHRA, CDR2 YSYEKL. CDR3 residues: CASSLTVPGTEAFF. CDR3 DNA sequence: TGCGCCAGCAGCCTGACAGTTCCGGGAACTGAAGCTTTCTTT.

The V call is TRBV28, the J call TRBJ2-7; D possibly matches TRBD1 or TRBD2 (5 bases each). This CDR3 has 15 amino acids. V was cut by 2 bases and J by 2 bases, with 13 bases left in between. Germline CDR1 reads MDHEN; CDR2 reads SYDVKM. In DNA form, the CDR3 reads TGTGCCAGCAGTTTAGGGGTGGGACCGGCCTACGAGCAGTACTTC. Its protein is CASSLGVGPAYEQYF.

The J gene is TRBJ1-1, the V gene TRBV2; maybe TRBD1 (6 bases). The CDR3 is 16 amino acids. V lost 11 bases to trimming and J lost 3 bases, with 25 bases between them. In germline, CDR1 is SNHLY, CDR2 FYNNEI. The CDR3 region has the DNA TGTGCCTCCAACCCCCTGACAGGATTAGGATACACTGAAGCTTTCTTT. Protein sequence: CASNPLTGLGYTEAFF. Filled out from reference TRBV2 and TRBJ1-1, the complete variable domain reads EPEVTQTPSHQVTQMGQEVILRCVPISNHLYFYWYRQILGQKVEFLVSFYNNEISEKSEIFDDQFSVERPDGSNFTLKIRSTKLEDSAMYFCASNPLTGLGYTEAFFGQGTRLTVV.

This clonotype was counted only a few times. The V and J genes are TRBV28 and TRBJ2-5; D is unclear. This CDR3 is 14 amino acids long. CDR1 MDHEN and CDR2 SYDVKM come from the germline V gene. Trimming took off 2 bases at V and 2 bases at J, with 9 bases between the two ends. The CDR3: CASSLVYIQETQYF. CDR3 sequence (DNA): TGTGCCAGCAGTTTAGTGTACATTCAAGAGACCCAGTACTTC.

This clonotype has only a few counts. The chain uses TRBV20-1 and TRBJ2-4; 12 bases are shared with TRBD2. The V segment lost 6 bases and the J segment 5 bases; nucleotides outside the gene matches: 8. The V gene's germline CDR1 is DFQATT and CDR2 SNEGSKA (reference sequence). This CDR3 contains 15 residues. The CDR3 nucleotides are TGCAGTGCCAACGGACTAGCGGGACTGGAAAACATTCAGTACTTC. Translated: CSANGLAGLENIQYF.

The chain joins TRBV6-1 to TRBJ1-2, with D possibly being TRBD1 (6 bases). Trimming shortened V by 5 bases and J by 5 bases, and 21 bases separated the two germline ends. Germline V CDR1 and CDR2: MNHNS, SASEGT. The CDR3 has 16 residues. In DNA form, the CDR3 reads TGTGCCAGCAGTCTCCTCACCAATGGACAGCTTTATGGCTACACCTTC. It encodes CASSLLTNGQLYGYTF.

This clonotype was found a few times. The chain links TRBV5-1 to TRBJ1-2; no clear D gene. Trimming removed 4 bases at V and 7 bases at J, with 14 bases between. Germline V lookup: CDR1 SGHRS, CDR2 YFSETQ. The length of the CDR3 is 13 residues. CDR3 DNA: TGCGCCAGCAGCACTATCGGCGGGGTTGGCTACACCTTC. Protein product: CASSTIGGVGYTF.

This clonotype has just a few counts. For the CDR3, the DNA is TGTGCCAGCAGCAAAGCGCGTCTAGCGGGCATCAAGGGTGAGCAGTTCTTC. Protein sequence: CASSKARLAGIKGEQFF. The rearrangement joins TRBV21-1 to TRBJ2-1; TRBD2, as called in the table, went unchecked against the DNA. TRBV21-1 is designated a pseudogene. The CDR3 is 17 amino acids.

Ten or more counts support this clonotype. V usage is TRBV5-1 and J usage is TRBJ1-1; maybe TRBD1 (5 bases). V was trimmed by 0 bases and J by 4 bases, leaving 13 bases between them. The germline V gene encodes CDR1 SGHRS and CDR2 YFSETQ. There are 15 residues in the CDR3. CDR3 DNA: TGCGCCAGCAGCTTGGGACCCAGCCAGGGCACTGAAGCTTTCTTT. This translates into CASSLGPSQGTEAFF.

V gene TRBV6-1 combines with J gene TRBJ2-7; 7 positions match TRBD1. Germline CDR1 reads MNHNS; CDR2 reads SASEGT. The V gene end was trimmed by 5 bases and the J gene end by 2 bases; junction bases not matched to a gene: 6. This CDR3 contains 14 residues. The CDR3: CASSPTGATYEQYF. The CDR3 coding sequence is TGTGCCAGCAGTCCCACAGGGGCCACCTACGAGCAGTACTTC.

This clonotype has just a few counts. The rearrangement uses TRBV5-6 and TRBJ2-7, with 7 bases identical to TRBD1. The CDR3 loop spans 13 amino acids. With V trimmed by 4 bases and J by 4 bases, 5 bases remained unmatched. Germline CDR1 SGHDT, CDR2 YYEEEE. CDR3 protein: CASSRGQWYEQYF. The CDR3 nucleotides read TGTGCCAGCAGCCGGGGACAGTGGTACGAGCAGTACTTC.

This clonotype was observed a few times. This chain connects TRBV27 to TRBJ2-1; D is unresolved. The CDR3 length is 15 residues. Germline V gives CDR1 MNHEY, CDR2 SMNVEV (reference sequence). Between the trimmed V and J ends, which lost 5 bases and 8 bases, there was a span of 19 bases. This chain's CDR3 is CASSDALTLPDEQFF. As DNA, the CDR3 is TGTGCCAGCAGTGACGCTTTAACCCTCCCCGATGAGCAGTTCTTC.

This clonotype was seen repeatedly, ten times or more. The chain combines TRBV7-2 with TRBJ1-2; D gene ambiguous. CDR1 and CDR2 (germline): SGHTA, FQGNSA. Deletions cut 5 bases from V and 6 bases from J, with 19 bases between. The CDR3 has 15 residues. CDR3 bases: TGTGCCAGCAGCCTCAACCCGTCATACCTCCATGGCTACACCTTC. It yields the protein CASSLNPSYLHGYTF.

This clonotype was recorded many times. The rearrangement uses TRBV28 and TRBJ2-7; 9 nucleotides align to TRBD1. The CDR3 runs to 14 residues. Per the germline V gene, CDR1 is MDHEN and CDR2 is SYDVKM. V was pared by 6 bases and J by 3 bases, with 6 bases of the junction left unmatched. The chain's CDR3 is CASRADRGIYEQYF. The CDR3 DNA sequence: TGTGCCAGCAGGGCGGACAGGGGCATCTACGAGCAGTACTTC.

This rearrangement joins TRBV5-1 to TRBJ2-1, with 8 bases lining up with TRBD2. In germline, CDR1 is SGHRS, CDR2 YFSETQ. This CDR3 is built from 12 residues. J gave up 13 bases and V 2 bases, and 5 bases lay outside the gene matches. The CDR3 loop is CASSFERESQFF. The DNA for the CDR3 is TGCGCCAGCAGCTTTGAGCGGGAGTCACAGTTCTTC.

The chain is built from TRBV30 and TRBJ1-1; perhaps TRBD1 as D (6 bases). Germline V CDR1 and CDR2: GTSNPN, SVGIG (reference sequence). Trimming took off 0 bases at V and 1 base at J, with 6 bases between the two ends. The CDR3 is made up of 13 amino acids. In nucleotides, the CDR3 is TGTGCCTGGAGTGTACAGGGGAACACTGAAGCTTTCTTT. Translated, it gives CAWSVQGNTEAFF.

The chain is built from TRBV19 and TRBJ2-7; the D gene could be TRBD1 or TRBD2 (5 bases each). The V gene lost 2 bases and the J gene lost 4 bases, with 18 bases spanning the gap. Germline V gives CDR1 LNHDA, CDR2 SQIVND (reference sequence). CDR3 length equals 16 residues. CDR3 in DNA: TGTGCCAGTAGTATACGAGGGGACGGGCTCGTGTACGAGCAGTACTTC. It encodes CASSIRGDGLVYEQYF.

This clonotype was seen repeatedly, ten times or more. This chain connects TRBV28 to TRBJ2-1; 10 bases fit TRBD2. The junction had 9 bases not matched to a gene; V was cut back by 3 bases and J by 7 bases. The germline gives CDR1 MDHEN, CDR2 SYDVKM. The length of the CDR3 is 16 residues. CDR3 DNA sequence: TGTGCCAGCAGTTTGCGGCTAGCGGGAGTTCGGAATGAGCAGTTCTTC. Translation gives CASSLRLAGVRNEQFF.

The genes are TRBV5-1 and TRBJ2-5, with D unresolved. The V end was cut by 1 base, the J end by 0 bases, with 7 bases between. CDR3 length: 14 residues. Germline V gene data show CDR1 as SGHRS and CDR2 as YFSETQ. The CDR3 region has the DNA TGCGCCAGCAGCTTGTTAGGCAACCAAGAGACCCAGTACTTC. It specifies CASSLLGNQETQYF.

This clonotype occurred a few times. The CDR3 is CASSLNKGTEAFF. Written as DNA, the CDR3 is TGTGCCAGCAGCTTAAATAAAGGCACTGAAGCTTTCTTT. The chain uses TRBV7-3 and TRBJ1-1; D is unresolved. Per germline, CDR1 SGHTA and CDR2 FQGTGA. The V end lost 1 base, the J end lost 4 bases, and 7 bases lay between the germline ends. The CDR3 is 13 residues long.

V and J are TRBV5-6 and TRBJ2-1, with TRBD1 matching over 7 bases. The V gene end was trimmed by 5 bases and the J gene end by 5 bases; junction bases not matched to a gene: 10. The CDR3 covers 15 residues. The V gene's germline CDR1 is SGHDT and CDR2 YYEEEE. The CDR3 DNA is TGTGCCAGCAGTCGGATTGACAGGGAAGACAATGAGCAGTTCTTC. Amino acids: CASSRIDREDNEQFF.

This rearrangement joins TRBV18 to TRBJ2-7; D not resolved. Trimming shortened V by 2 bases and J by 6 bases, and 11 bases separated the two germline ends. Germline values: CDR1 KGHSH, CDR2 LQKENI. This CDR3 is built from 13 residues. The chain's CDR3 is CASSPAGPREQYF. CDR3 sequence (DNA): TGTGCCAGCTCACCAGCTGGACCCCGCGAGCAGTACTTC. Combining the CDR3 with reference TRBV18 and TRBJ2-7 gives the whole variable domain NAGVMQNPRHLVRRRGQEARLRCSPMKGHSHVYWYRQLPEEGLKFMVYLQKENIIDESGMPKERFSAEFPKEGPSILRIQQVVRGDSAAYFCASSPAGPREQYFGPGTRLTVT.

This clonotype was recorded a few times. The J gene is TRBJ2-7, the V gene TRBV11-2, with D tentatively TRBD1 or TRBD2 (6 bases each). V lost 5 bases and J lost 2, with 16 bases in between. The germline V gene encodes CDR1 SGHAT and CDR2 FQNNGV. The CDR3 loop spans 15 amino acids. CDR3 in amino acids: CASSPTRGAAYEQYF. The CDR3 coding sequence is TGTGCCAGCAGCCCTACTAGGGGGGCGGCCTACGAGCAGTACTTC.

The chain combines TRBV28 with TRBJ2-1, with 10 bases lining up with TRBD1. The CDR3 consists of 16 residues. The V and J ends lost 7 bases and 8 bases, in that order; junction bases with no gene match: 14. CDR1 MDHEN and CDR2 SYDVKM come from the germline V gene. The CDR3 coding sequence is TGTGCCAGCAACCTGCGACAGGGGGCGCGTCGCGATGAGCAGTTCTTC. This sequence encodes CASNLRQGARRDEQFF.

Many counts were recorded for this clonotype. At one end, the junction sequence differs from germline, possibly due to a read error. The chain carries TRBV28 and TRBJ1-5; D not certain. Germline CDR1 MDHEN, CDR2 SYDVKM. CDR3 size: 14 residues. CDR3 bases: TGTGCCAGCAGTCCGGACGGATCCTTACAGCTCCAGCATTTT. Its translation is CASSPDGSLQLQHF.

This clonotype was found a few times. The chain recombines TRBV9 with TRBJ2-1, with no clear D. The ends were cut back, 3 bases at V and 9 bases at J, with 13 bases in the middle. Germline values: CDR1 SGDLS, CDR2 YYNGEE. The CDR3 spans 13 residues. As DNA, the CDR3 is TGTGCCAGCAGCGCCCCTTTGCCGGCTGAGCAGTTCTTC. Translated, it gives CASSAPLPAEQFF.

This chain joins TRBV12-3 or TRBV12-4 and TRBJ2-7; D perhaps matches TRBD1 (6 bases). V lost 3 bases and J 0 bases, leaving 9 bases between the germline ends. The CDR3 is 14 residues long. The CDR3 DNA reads TGTGCCAGCAGTTTCCAGGGGCACTCCTACGAGCAGTACTTC. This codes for CASSFQGHSYEQYF.